This TCR beta chain was sequenced for a study of blood T cell repertoires in COVID-19 (TCRdb year 2020). Looking at the study overall: Samples covering the acute and convalescent phases of COVID-19 were provided by collaborators in the United States, Italy and Spain. Subjects who had been exposed to COVID-19, were actively infected with it, or had recovered from it provided the deeply sampled blood TCRbeta repertoires that made up the dataset. The repertoires were made available in a free public database intended to serve as a resource for research on the immune response to SARS-CoV-2. Sample metadata almost always included a de-identified subject ID, COVID-19 status, age in years and sex. Where available, HLA class I and class II types were obtained from metadata supplied by the sample provider rather than from assay-based typing. Samples were obtained from the ongoing ImmuneRACE study (first 160 participants) and from 1,254 subjects provided by 6 global collaborators. The material from the prospective study consisted of cDNA or gDNA derived from T cells, B-cell-depleted T cells, or PBMCs. Study-wide findings and limitations: Clinical and demographic metadata were provided uncurated, with the amount varying by source and participant.

The immunoSEQ Assay, a bias-controlled multiplex PCR, was used to amplify TCRbeta CDR3 regions from genomic DNA. Processing in the source paper ran as follows. The number of nucleated cells in each sample was estimated by amplification of reference gene primers within the assay. To quantify the absolute abundance of each unique TCRbeta CDR3 rearrangement, sequence reads were collapsed and filtered. For each sample, productive Simpson clonality was calculated as the square root of Simpson's diversity index over productive rearrangements. TCRdb provides this immuneACCESS table in a form limited to in-frame rearrangements. Some clones are lacking; in checked studies, under half of them reflect an unresolved V gene, and why the rest are absent is not known. From that table come the V and J calls and clone size; the DNA was used to work out D and trimming. For this sample there are tens of thousands of clones; roughly 90% appear just once. The ten most abundant clones make up about 3.9% of the sample.

Points on this clone: Its antigen is currently not known. The sample holds no much larger clone one base away, and base qualities are not on file.

The CDR3 spans 15 residues, from the cysteine through the phenylalanine. CDR3 DNA is the only sequence kept; it has 45 bases, read in frame from the first base. CDR1 and CDR2 (SGHRS, YFSETQ) derive from the germline V gene. Trimming leaves V shorter by 1 base and J shorter by 5 bases, with the junction holding 6 bases beyond the gene matches. Collaborating institutions collected whole blood in K2EDTA tubes following their own protocols. For TCRbeta analysis, collaborators shipped samples in one of three forms: frozen whole blood, isolated PBMCs, or DNA extracted from either of those sample types. The chain is assembled from TRBV5-1 and TRBJ2-5, and 9 bases in between align with TRBD2. Sequencing used peripheral blood. This clonotype was sampled from a human donor in a cohort sampled during active COVID-19. The nucleotides read TGCGCCAGCAGCTTGAGTCGCGGGGGGGCGGAGACCCAGTACTTC. Translated, this is CASSLSRGGAETQYF.